This TCR beta chain originates from a study of Ad26.COV2.S vaccination and SARS-CoV-2 variants. Treatment defined: about 20 received Ad26.COV2.S at low or high dose, single or two shots; roughly 5 received placebo; per-sample allocation not given. Sampling was done on day 63 after the first vaccine or placebo injection. Repertoires were generated with immunoSEQ multiplex PCR, while TCRdb's copy carries only in-frame clones and drops some. The sample has 400,000 to 450,000 clones; around 90% are singletons. The sample was peripheral blood, taken in a trial of Ad26.COV2.S vaccine versus placebo. This clonotype was sampled from a person aged 18-65 years who received the Ad26.COV2.S COVID-19 vaccine or a placebo.

The CDR3 region is CASSSVPGELFF. CDR3 DNA: TGTGCCAGCAGCTCCGTCCCCGGGGAGCTGTTTTTT. This sequence joins TRBV6-5 and TRBJ2-2, with D unresolved. There are 12 residues in the CDR3. V shed 6 bases and J shed 6 bases, with 8 bases lying between them. Looked up from germline, CDR1 is MNHEY and CDR2 is SVGAGI.